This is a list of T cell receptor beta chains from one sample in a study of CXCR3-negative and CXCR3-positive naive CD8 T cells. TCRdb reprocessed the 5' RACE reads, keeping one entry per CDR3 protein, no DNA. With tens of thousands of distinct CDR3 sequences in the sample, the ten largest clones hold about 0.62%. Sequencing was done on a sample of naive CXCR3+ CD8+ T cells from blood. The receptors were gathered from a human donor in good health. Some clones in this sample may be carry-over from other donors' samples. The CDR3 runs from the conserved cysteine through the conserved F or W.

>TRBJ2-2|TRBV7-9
CASSPPRIGELFF
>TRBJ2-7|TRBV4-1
CASSPRGGLYEQNF
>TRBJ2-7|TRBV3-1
CASSQDPGQGASWDSYEQYF
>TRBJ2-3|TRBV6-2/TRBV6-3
CASSPYRRDTQYF
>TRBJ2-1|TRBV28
CASSTLRRTEGEQFF
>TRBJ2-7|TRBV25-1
CATETGFYEQYF
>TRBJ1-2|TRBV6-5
CASSVTANYGYTF
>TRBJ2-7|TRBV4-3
CASSQDRDNSYEQYF
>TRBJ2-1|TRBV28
CASSPPSSGPVFNEQFF
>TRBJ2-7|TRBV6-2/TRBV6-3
CACSPGNSGINEQYF
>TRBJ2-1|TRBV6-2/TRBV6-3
CATKSTSTGTHTGNEQFF
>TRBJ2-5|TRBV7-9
CASSLDLAGTVQETQYF
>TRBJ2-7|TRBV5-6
CASSLALAEQYF
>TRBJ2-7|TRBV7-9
CATEQGVAYEQYF
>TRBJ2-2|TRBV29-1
CSVGGTGELFF
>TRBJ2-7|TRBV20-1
CSAPGLAYYEQYF
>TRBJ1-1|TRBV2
CASSSMNTEAFF